Sequencing of this T cell receptor beta chain was carried out in a study of T cell changes during pregnancy in multiple sclerosis. In its sample, this clone was seen a few times. The J segment lost 0 bases and the V segment lost 6 bases, leaving 7 bases of the junction unmatched. Germline lookup yields CDR1 MDHEN and CDR2 SYDVKM. This CDR3 is built from 16 residues. Measured with immunoSEQ multiplex PCR; TCRdb has only the in-frame clones, and not every one. The sample shows some 70,000 clones, 92% of them seen only once. The rearrangement joins TRBV28 to TRBJ1-1; TRBD1 aligns across 10 bases. The source is a female donor in good health, enrolled as a control in a pregnancy study. The source was peripheral blood, collected after pregnancy. The DNA of the CDR3 is TGTGCCAGCAGGGGGGGGACAGGGGACGTGAACACTGAAGCTTTCTTT. This translates into CASRGGTGDVNTEAFF.